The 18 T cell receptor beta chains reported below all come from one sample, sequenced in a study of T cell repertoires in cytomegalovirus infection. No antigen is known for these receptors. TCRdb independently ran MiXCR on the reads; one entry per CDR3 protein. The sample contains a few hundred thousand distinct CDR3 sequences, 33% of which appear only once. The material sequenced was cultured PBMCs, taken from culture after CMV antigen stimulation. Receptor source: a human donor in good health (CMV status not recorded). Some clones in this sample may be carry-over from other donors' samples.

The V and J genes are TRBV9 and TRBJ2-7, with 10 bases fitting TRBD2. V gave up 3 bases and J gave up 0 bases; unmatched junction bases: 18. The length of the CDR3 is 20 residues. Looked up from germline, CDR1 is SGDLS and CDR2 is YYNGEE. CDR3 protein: CASSEPSGTSAYTSSYEQYV. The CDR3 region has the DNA TGTGCCAGCAGCGAGCCCTCCGGGACTAGCGCCTATACGAGCTCCTACGAGCAGTACGTC.

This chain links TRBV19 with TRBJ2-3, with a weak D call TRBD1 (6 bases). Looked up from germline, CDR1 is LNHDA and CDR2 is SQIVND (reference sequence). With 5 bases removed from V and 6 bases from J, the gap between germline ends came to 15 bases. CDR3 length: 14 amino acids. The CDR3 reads CASSLGTKGDTQYF. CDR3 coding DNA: TGTGCCAGTAGTCTCGGGACAAAAGGGGATACGCAGTATTTT.

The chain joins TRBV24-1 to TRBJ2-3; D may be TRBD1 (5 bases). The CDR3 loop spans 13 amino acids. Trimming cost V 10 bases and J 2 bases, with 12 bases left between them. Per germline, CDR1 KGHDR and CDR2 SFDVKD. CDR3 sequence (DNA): TGTGCCACGGCGGACATTTTCACAGATACGCAGTATTTT. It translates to CATADIFTDTQYF.

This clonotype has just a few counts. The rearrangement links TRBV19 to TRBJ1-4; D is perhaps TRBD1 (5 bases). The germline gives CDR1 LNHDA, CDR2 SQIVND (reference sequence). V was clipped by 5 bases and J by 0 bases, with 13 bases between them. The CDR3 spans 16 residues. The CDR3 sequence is CASSEWRGTTNEKLFF. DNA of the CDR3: TGTGCCAGTAGTGAATGGAGGGGAACAACTAATGAAAAACTGTTTTTT. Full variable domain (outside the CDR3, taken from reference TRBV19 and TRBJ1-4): DGGITQSPKYLFRKEGQNVTLSCEQNLNHDAMYWYRQDPGQGLRLIYYSQIVNDFQKGDIAEGYSVSREKKESFPLTVTSAQKNPTAFYLCASSEWRGTTNEKLFFGSGTQLSVL.

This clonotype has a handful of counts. In DNA, the CDR3 is TGTGCCAGCAGCGGCCAAGGGATTTTCAATGAGCAGTTCTTC. Translated: CASSGQGIFNEQFF. The chain has TRBV11-2 and TRBJ2-1; no clear D. The V gene lost 5 bases and the J gene lost 6 bases, with 14 bases spanning the gap. The CDR3 is 14 amino acids. Germline CDR1 and CDR2: SGHAT and FQNNGV.

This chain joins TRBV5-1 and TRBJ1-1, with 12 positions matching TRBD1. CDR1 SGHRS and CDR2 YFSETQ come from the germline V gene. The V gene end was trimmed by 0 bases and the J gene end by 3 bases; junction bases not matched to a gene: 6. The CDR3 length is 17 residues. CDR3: CASSLGDRGRHDTEAFF. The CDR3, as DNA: TGCGCCAGCAGCTTGGGGGACAGGGGGCGGCACGACACTGAAGCTTTCTTT.

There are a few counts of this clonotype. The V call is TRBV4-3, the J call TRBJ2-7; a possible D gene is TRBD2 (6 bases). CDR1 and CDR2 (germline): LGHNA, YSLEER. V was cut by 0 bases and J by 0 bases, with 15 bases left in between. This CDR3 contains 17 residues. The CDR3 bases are TGCGCCAGCAGCCAAGATTTGGGGGGTCTCCTCTCCTACGAGCAGTACTTC. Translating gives CASSQDLGGLLSYEQYF.

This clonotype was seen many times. The CDR3 DNA follows: TGTGCCAGCAGCCCCACGTTTGCCGGGGCGGGCAATCAGCCCCAGCATTTT. Its translation: CASSPTFAGAGNQPQHF. The V and J genes are TRBV7-2 and TRBJ1-5; maybe TRBD1 (5 bases). Trimming removed 5 bases from V and 2 bases from J, with 19 bases in between. Germline V lookup: CDR1 SGHTA, CDR2 FQGNSA. The CDR3 extends over 17 amino acids.

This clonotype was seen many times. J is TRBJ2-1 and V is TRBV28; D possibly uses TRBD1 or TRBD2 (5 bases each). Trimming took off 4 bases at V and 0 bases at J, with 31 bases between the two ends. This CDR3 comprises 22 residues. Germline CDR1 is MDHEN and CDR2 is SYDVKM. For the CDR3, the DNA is TGTGCCAGCAGTTCTCACCTACTTACCCGCAAAAGCAGGGAGAGCTCCTACAATGAGCAGTTCTTC. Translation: CASSSHLLTRKSRESSYNEQFF.

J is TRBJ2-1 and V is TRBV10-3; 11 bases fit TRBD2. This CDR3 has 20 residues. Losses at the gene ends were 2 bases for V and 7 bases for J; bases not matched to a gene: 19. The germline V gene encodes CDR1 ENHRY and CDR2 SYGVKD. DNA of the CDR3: TGTGCCATCAGTGAGCTATCCATAGGTAGCGGGAGGGCCCAGGGGAATGAGCAGTTCTTC. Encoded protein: CAISELSIGSGRAQGNEQFF.

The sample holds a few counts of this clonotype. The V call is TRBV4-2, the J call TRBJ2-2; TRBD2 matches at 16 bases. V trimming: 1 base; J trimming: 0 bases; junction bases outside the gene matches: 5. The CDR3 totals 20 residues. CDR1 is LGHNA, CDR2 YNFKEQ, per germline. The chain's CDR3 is CASSQAPGLAGGPNTGELFF. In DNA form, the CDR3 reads TGTGCCAGCAGCCAAGCCCCGGGACTAGCGGGAGGGCCGAACACCGGGGAGCTGTTTTTT.

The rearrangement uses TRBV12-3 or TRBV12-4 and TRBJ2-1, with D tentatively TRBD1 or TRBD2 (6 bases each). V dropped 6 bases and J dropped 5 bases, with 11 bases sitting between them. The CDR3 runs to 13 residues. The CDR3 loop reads CASSGGGHNEQFF. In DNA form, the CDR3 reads TGTGCCAGCAGCGGTGGGGGGCACAATGAGCAGTTCTTC.

The CDR3 region has the DNA TGTGCCAGCAGCTCTTCTAGCGGGAGGAGGTTGTACGAGCAGTACTTC. It codes for CASSSSSGRRLYEQYF. This sequence joins TRBV7-9 and TRBJ2-7, with TRBD2 matching 11 bases. V shed 4 bases and J 4 bases; nucleotides not matched to a gene: 9. Germline V lookup: CDR1 SEHNR, CDR2 FQNEAQ (reference sequence). The CDR3 consists of 16 residues.

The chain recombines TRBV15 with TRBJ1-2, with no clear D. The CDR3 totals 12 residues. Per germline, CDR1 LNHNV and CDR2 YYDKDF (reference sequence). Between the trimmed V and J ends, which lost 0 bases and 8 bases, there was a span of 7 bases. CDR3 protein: CATSRDRLGYTF. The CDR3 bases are TGTGCCACCAGCAGAGACAGGTTGGGCTACACCTTC.

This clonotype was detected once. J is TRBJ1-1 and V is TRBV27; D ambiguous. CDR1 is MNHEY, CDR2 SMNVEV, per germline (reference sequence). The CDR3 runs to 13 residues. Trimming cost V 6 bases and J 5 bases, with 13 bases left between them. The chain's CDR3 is CASRPTGSTEAFF. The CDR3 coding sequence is TGTGCCAGCAGACCTACGGGTTCTACTGAAGCTTTCTTT.

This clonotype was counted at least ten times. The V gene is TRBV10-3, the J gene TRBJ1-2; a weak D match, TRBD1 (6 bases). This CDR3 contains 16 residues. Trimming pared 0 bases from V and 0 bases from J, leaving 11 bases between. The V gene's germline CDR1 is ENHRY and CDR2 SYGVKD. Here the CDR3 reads CAISESGAASNYGYTF. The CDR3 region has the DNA TGTGCCATCAGTGAGTCGGGGGCGGCTTCTAACTATGGCTACACCTTC.

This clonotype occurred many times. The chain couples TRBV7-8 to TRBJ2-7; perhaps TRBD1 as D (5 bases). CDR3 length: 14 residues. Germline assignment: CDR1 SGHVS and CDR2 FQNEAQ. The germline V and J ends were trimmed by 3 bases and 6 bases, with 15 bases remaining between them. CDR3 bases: TGTGCCAGCAGCTTCCAGGGTTCGGTTGGCGAGCAGTACGTC. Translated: CASSFQGSVGEQYV.

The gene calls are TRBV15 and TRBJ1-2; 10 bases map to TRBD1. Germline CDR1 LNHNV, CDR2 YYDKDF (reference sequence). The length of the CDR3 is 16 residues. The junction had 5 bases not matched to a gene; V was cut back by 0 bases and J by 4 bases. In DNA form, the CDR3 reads TGTGCCACCAGCAGAGATGGGACAGGGGTACCCTATGGCTACACCTTC. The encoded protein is CATSRDGTGVPYGYTF. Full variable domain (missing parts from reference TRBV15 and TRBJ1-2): DAMVIQNPRYQVTQFGKPVTLSCSQTLNHNVMYWYQQKSSQAPKLLFHYYDKDFNNEADTPDNFQSRRPNTSFCFLDIRSPGLGDTAMYLCATSRDGTGVPYGYTFGSGTRLTVV.